The rows below give T cell receptor beta chains drawn from one sample of a study of shared clonotypes between healthy human individuals. The protocol was immunoSEQ multiplex PCR, while the TCRdb copy is restricted to in-frame clones and leaves out a portion. The table lists about half a million clones, roughly 80% of them singletons. The sample was PBMCs. The receptor source for this set is a woman in her forties in good health. Some clones in this sample may be carry-over from other donors' samples. The CDR3 runs from the conserved cysteine through the conserved F or W. A D gene is named only where the DNA matches it firmly. Expanded clones are given a class, and other clones once, few, many or no size at all.

many	TRBD2	TRBV7-2	TRBJ2-3	TGTGCCAGCAGCTTAGTCCTAGCGGGAGGGCCGGAGTCAGATACGCAGTATTTT	CASSLVLAGGPESDTQYF
-	-	TRBV9	TRBJ2-7	TGTGCCAGCAGCGTAGCCCAACGACCAGGGCCACCCCCCTACGAGCAGTACTTC	CASSVAQRPGPPPYEQYF
-	-	TRBV5-4	TRBJ2-1	TGTGCCAGCAGCTTGGGTGGTAATGAGCAGTTCTTC	CASSLGGNEQFF
-	-	TRBV7-8	TRBJ1-4	TGTGCCAGCACCCACCGAAGGATAAGAGGCGAAAAACTGTTTTTT	CASTHRRIRGEKLFF
-	-	TRBV5-1	TRBJ2-5	TGCGCCAGCAGCTTAGGGGGAGATGAGACCCAGTACTTC	CASSLGGDETQYF
-	-	TRBV29-1	TRBJ1-3	TGCAGCGTTGGAGGGGGGGGCGAGTCTGGAAACACCATATATTTT	CSVGGGGESGNTIYF
-	-	TRBV9	TRBJ1-1	TGTGCCAGCAGCACGACAGCCTATAACACTGAAGCTTTCTTT	CASSTTAYNTEAFF
-	TRBD1	TRBV5-1	TRBJ2-7	TGCGCCAGCACCCCCGGGACAGGGGCCTACGAGCAGTACTTC	CASTPGTGAYEQYF
-	-	TRBV6-1	TRBJ2-2	TGTGCCAGCAGTTTGAACACCGGGGAGCTGTTTTTT	CASSLNTGELFF
-	TRBD2	TRBV6-1	TRBJ2-4	TGTGCCAGCGCGGAGGGAGGGACCAAAAACATTCAGTACTTC	CASAEGGTKNIQYF
-	TRBD1	TRBV19	TRBJ2-3	TGTGCCAGTAGTTCGCAGGGGGCGGAAGATACGCAGTATTTT	CASSSQGAEDTQYF
-	-	TRBV10-3	TRBJ2-6	TGTGCCATCGGCCCCTCCTCTGGGGCCAACGTCCTGACTTTC	CAIGPSSGANVLTF
-	-	TRBV10-3	TRBJ2-1	TGTGCCATCAGTGAAAGGGGAGTTATCACTGAGCAGTTCTTC	CAISERGVITEQFF
-	TRBD2	TRBV27	TRBJ2-7	TGTGCCAGCAGTTTTACTAGCGGGAGCTACGAGCAGTACTTC	CASSFTSGSYEQYF
-	-	TRBV6-1	TRBJ1-2	TGTGCCAGCAGTGAACGGGGTTATGGCTACACCTTC	CASSERGYGYTF
-	-	TRBV15	TRBJ2-7	TGTGCCACCAGCAGAGGTGCAGCGGGCTACTCCTACGAGCAGTACTTC	CATSRGAAGYSYEQYF
-	-	TRBV5-1	TRBJ1-1	TGCGCCAGCAGCTTGTCGGTTTTCCCGGGGGCCACTGAAGCTTTCTTT	CASSLSVFPGATEAFF
once	-	TRBV5-1	TRBJ1-1	TGCGCCAGCAGCTTGGGTCTGAGCAGGGAAGCTTTCTTT	CASSLGLSREAFF
many	-	TRBV7-9	TRBJ2-3	TGTGCCAGCAGCGCGCTAACCCGTGGTAGCACAGATACGCAGTATTTT	CASSALTRGSTDTQYF
-	TRBD2	TRBV7-2	TRBJ2-7	TGTGCCAGCAGCCTGGGACTAGCGGCCGAGCAGTACTTC	CASSLGLAAEQYF
-	-	TRBV5-1	TRBJ1-6	TGCGCCAGCAGCTTGGGACAGGCCGGGGGCTCCTATAATTCACCCCTCCACTTT	CASSLGQAGGSYNSPLHF
-	-	TRBV25-1	TRBJ1-4	TGTGCCAGCAGTGAATGGGGATCGGATGAAAAACTGTTTTTT	CASSEWGSDEKLFF
few	TRBD1	TRBV7-2	TRBJ1-5	TGTGCCAGCAGCCTATCTACAGGGGGGCGTCAGCCCCAGCATTTT	CASSLSTGGRQPQHF
once	TRBD1	TRBV19	TRBJ2-7	TGTGCCAGTAGTAGAATATCCGGGACAGGGGGCTATTACGAGCAGTACTTC	CASSRISGTGGYYEQYF
-	TRBD2	TRBV5-1	TRBJ2-3	TGCGCCAGCAGCTTTAGGGTAGCGGGAGGGAGCACAGATACGCAGTATTTT	CASSFRVAGGSTDTQYF
-	TRBD2	TRBV11-3	TRBJ2-7	TGTGCCAGCAGCTTGGCGGGAGGGCCTTTCCACGAGCAGTACTTC	CASSLAGGPFHEQYF
few	TRBD2	TRBV5-5	TRBJ2-7	TGTGCCAGCAGCTTGCGGGAGGGAACCTACGAGCAGTACTTC	CASSLREGTYEQYF
-	TRBD1	TRBV25-1	TRBJ1-1	TGTGCCAGCAGTCGGGGACAGTCAAGAGACCAGGCTTTCTTT	CASSRGQSRDQAFF
-	-	TRBV11-2	TRBJ2-2	TGTGCCAGCAGCCCCCCAGGGCAGTCGAACACCGGGGAGCTGTTTTTT	CASSPPGQSNTGELFF
-	-	TRBV30	TRBJ1-1	TGTGCCTGGAGTGACACGTGGAACACTGAAGCTTTCTTT	CAWSDTWNTEAFF
-	TRBD2	TRBV7-2	TRBJ2-3	TGTGCCAGCAGCTTAGGGACTAGCGGGCCTTACACAGATACGCAGTATTTT	CASSLGTSGPYTDTQYF
-	-	TRBV28	TRBJ1-3	TGTGCCAGCAGTTTTGGGCAGCACTCTGGAAACACCATATATTTT	CASSFGQHSGNTIYF
-	-	TRBV27	TRBJ2-2	TGTGCCAGCACCAGGGACTCAACCGGGGAGCTGTTTTTT	CASTRDSTGELFF
-	-	TRBV28	TRBJ2-1	TGTGCCAGCAGTTTATGGACTAGAGAGCGGTTCTTC	CASSLWTRERFF
-	-	TRBV20-1	TRBJ2-7	TGCAGTGCTAGTGGAGCTTACGAGCAGTACTTC	CSASGAYEQYF
-	TRBD1	TRBV7-9	TRBJ1-1	TGTGCCAGCAGCCGAGGGGACAGAGTGAACACTGAAGCTTTCTTT	CASSRGDRVNTEAFF
-	-	TRBV19	TRBJ2-7	TGTGCCAGTAGCCCCCAGAGAGCCAGCGAAAACTACGAGCAGTACTTC	CASSPQRASENYEQYF
-	TRBD2	TRBV5-8	TRBJ2-1	TGTGCCAGCAGCAAATTTAGGACTAGCGGGAGAATCAATGAGCAGTTCTTC	CASSKFRTSGRINEQFF
-	-	TRBV19	TRBJ2-5	TGTGCCAGTAGTGCCCATAATGGGGGCGAGACCCAGTACTTC	CASSAHNGGETQYF
-	-	TRBV5-1	TRBJ1-2	TGCGCCAGCAGCTTGAGTGGGGCCGGAGCTAACTATGGCTACACCTTC	CASSLSGAGANYGYTF
-	TRBD1	TRBV29-1	TRBJ1-2	TGCAGCGTTGGCCGACAGGGGGCGAACTATGGCTACACCTTC	CSVGRQGANYGYTF
-	-	TRBV7-9	TRBJ2-5	TGTGCCAGCAGCTTAGGCCCGGGGGCCCAAGAGACCCAGTACTTC	CASSLGPGAQETQYF
-	TRBD2	TRBV19	TRBJ2-2	TGTGCCAGTAGTACTAGCGGGAAACACACGAACACCGGGGAGCTGTTTTTT	CASSTSGKHTNTGELFF
-	-	TRBV7-3	TRBJ2-1	TGTGCCAGCAGCCCAGATATGGGACTCTACAATGAGCAGTTCTTC	CASSPDMGLYNEQFF
-	-	TRBV28	TRBJ1-1	TGTGCCAGCATTGGGGGAGGCACTGAAGCTTTCTTT	CASIGGGTEAFF
-	TRBD2	TRBV7-3	TRBJ2-1	TGTGCCAGCAGCTTAAGGGCCGGGACTAGCGGGACGAATGAGCAGTTCTTC	CASSLRAGTSGTNEQFF
-	-	TRBV18	TRBJ1-1	TGTGCCAGCTCACGGCAGGAGTCGGTTACTGAAGCTTTCTTT	CASSRQESVTEAFF
-	-	TRBV11-2	TRBJ1-3	TGTGCCAGCAGCTTAGCGAACGGGGTATCTGGAAACACCATATATTTT	CASSLANGVSGNTIYF
-	TRBD1	TRBV6-1	TRBJ2-5	TGTGCCAGCTTCAGACAGGGGTACCAAGAGACCCAGTACTTC	CASFRQGYQETQYF
few	-	TRBV7-3	TRBJ2-1	TGTGCCAGCAGCACAACCGGGACCCACTGGGAGCAGTTCTTC	CASSTTGTHWEQFF
few	-	TRBV2	TRBJ2-5	TGTGCCAGCAGTGGAAGTGGGGCAGAGACCCAGTACTTC	CASSGSGAETQYF
many	-	TRBV11-1	TRBJ1-1	TGTGCCAGCACCTTTAAGAGAGGCACTGAAGCTTTCTTT	CASTFKRGTEAFF
-	TRBD1	TRBV14	TRBJ2-3	TGTGCCAGCAACCCGACAGGGGCTAGCACAGATACGCAGTATTTT	CASNPTGASTDTQYF
-	-	TRBV7-9	TRBJ2-1	TGTGCCAGCAGCTTAACGAGTGGATTCAATGAGCAGTTCTTC	CASSLTSGFNEQFF
-	-	TRBV6-1	TRBJ2-2	TGTGCCAGCAGGGCGAGCTCCGGGGAGCTGTTTTTT	CASRASSGELFF
-	-	TRBV19	TRBJ1-5	TGTGCCAGTAGTATTTACGAGGGTGTCAATCAGCCCCAGCATTTT	CASSIYEGVNQPQHF
-	-	TRBV21-1	TRBJ2-3	TGTGCCAGCAAAAGCCACCAATGTTGCGTCACGCAGCCTAGCACAGATACGCAGTATTTT	CASKSHQCCVTQPSTDTQYF